Listed below are T cell receptor beta chains from one sample, sequenced in a study of early T cells in non-severe SARS-CoV-2 infection. TCRdb re-called the 5' RACE reads with MiXCR, one entry per CDR3 protein. The table lists about 92,000 distinct CDR3 sequences, approximately 17% of them singletons. Sequenced sample: whole blood. The source of these receptors is an adult who was a healthcare worker with PCR-confirmed SARS-CoV-2 infection or an uninfected control (not recorded which). Each CDR3 is given without its conserved first and last residue. Size tells how often a clone was seen (once, few, many) or the class of an expanded clone, and some rows leave it out.

J gene | V gene | clone size | CDR3 length | CDR3 protein
TRBJ1-1 | TRBV12-3/TRBV12-4 | few | 11 | ASSRTPGTEAF
TRBJ2-1 | TRBV11-3 | few | 10 | ASSTQREEQF
TRBJ2-7 | TRBV3-1 | . | 10 | ASSQEGDEQC
TRBJ2-2 | TRBV6-2/TRBV6-3 | . | 14 | ASSYWPGAHTGELF
TRBJ2-2 | TRBV7-9 | few | 13 | ARGPIAGGTGELF
TRBJ2-5 | TRBV7-7 | . | 13 | ASSRVGVDGETQY
TRBJ2-2 | TRBV4-3 | . | 19 | ASSQDSLGLVGRMSFGELF
TRBJ2-7 | TRBV28 | few | 11 | ASKGVDRYEQY
TRBJ2-1 | TRBV28 | few | 13 | ASRAGTSGHNEQF
TRBJ2-2 | TRBV6-2/TRBV6-3 | . | 14 | ASSLLPGQGTGELF
TRBJ2-7 | TRBV29-1 | few | 12 | SVEAGDPTYEQY
TRBJ1-1 | TRBV10-1 | . | 12 | ASSESRMNTEAF
TRBJ1-2 | TRBV19 | . | 11 | ASSIGSQYGYT
TRBJ1-2 | TRBV7-2 | few | 10 | ARDRGDHGYT
TRBJ1-1 | TRBV28 | . | 11 | ASVGRGRTEAF
TRBJ2-4 | TRBV20-1 | . | 10 | SAYHLGQRTL
TRBJ2-7 | TRBV6-2/TRBV6-3 | few | 13 | ASSYSTDSSYEQY
TRBJ2-1 | TRBV15 | few | 12 | ATSRDFDRLEQF
TRBJ2-1 | TRBV11-2 | . | 13 | ASSSPGAGSNEQF
TRBJ1-3 | TRBV20-1 | many | 12 | SAREGSSGNTIY
TRBJ2-1 | TRBV5-1 | . | 14 | ASSLRRQGAPDEQF
TRBJ1-4 | TRBV24-1 | few | 11 | ATGAASNEKLF
TRBJ2-3 | TRBV11-2 | few | 13 | ASSSKTGLVDTQY
TRBJ1-2 | TRBV4-3 | many | 12 | ASSQDRGRYGYT
TRBJ2-1 | TRBV14 | few | 14 | ASSLRTGQIGGEQF
TRBJ2-1 | TRBV11-3 | few | 13 | ASSLEGSFSNEQF
TRBJ2-6 | TRBV2 | few | 9 | ASIQGRVLT
TRBJ2-2 | TRBV6-2/TRBV6-3 | few | 15 | ASSSFRGASDTGELF
TRBJ1-5 | TRBV6-2/TRBV6-3 | . | 11 | ASSYLASGPQH
TRBJ2-1 | TRBV27 | few | 14 | ASSVLAGGLYNEQF
TRBJ1-5 | TRBV19 | . | 15 | ASSIAPGQGPVQPQH
TRBJ2-7 | TRBV27 | . | 12 | ASSLWDNSYEQY
TRBJ2-7 | TRBV7-8 | . | 12 | ASSLSNPSNEQY
TRBJ1-4 | TRBV18 | few | 10 | ASSRRNEKLF
TRBJ2-4 | TRBV12-3/TRBV12-4 | . | 14 | ASMGRRAEAKNIQY
TRBJ1-1 | TRBV29-1 | few | 11 | SVTRDRDTEAF
TRBJ2-7 | TRBV29-1 | many | 9 | SAKIGYEQY
TRBJ1-1 | TRBV5-6 | . | 11 | ASKVLSNTEAF
TRBJ2-1 | TRBV20-1 | few | 13 | SATIGLAGADEQF
TRBJ2-5 | TRBV29-1 | few | 10 | SVGQLEETQY
TRBJ2-3 | TRBV10-3 | . | 14 | AISGTSGIVPDTQY
TRBJ1-1 | TRBV5-1 | . | 13 | ASSLTDWGYTEAF
TRBJ2-7 | TRBV20-1 | . | 10 | SARKGFYEQY
TRBJ1-1 | TRBV5-4 | . | 11 | ASRTGRNTEAF
TRBJ1-1 | TRBV11-2 | few | 11 | ASSAPRDAEAF
TRBJ2-1 | TRBV29-1 | few | 15 | SATRGSGSISYNEQF
TRBJ1-4 | TRBV30 | few | 13 | AWSDTGSSNEKLF
TRBJ2-5 | TRBV11-2 | . | 11 | ASSLAGTETQH
TRBJ1-1 | TRBV9 | . | 11 | ASSVGGSTEAF